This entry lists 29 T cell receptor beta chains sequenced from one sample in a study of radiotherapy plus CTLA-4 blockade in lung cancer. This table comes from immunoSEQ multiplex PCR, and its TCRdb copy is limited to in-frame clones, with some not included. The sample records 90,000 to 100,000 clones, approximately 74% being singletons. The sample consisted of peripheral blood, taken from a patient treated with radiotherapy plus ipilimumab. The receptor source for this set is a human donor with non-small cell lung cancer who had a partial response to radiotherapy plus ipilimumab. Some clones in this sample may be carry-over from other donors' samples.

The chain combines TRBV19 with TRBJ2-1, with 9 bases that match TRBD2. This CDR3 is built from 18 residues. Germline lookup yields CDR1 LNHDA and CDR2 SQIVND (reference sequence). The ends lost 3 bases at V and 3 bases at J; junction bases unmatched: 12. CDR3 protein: CASSIWVAGASGYNEQFF. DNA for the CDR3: TGTGCCAGTAGTATCTGGGTAGCGGGAGCCAGTGGCTACAATGAGCAGTTCTTC.

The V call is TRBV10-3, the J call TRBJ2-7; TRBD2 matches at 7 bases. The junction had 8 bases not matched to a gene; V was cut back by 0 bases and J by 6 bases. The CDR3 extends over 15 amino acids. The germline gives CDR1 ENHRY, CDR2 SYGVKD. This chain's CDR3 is CAISESEAGVAEQYF. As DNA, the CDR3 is TGTGCCATCAGTGAGTCGGAGGCGGGAGTGGCCGAGCAGTACTTC.

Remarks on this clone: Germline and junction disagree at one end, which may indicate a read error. CDR3 nucleotides: TGTGCCGGCAGTGCCGCCCGGCGGGGGAAGCAGTTCTTC. Its translation: CAGSAARRGKQFF. This chain joins TRBV27 and TRBJ2-1, with 7 bases matching TRBD2. The CDR3 length is 13 residues. In germline, CDR1 is MNHEY, CDR2 SMNVEV (reference sequence).

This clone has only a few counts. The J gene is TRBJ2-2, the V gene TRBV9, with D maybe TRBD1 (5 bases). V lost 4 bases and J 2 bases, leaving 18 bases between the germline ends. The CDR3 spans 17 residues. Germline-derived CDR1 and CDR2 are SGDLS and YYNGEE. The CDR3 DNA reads TGTGCCAGCAGCCCCCGACAGATTCGCTACAACACCGGGGAGCTGTTTTTT. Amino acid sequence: CASSPRQIRYNTGELFF.

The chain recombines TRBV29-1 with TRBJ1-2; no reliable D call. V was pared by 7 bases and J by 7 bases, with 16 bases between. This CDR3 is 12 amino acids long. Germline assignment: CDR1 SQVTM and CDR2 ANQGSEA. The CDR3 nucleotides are TGCAGCGCCTCGTCTCTTTCCAGTGGCTACACCTTC. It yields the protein CSASSLSSGYTF.

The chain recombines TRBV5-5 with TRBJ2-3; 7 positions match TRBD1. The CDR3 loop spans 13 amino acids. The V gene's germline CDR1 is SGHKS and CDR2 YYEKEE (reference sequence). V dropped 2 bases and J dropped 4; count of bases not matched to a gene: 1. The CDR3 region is CASSFDRADTQYF. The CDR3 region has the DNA TGTGCCAGCAGCTTCGACAGGGCAGATACGCAGTATTTT.

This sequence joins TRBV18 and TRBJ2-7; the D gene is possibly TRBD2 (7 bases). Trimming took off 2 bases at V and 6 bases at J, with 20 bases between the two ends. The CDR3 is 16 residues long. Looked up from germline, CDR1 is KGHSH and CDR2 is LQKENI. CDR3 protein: CASSPYIRGGGSEQYF. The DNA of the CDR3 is TGTGCCAGCTCACCATACATTCGTGGGGGGGGCTCCGAGCAGTACTTC.

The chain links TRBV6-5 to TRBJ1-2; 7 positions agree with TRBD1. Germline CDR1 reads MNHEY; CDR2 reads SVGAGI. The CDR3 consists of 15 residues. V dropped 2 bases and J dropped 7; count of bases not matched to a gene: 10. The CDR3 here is CASSYTDRAPGGYTF. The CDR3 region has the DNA TGTGCCAGCAGTTACACAGACAGGGCCCCGGGTGGCTACACCTTC.

The CDR3 nucleotides read TGTGCCACCAGCAGAGAACCGGGACAGTCCTACGAGCAGTACTTC. It codes for CATSREPGQSYEQYF. The V gene is TRBV15, the J gene TRBJ2-7; TRBD1 aligns across 7 bases. CDR1 and CDR2 from the germline V gene are LNHNV and YYDKDF (reference sequence). This CDR3 has 15 amino acids. J lost 1 base, V lost 0 bases, and 3 bases had no gene match.

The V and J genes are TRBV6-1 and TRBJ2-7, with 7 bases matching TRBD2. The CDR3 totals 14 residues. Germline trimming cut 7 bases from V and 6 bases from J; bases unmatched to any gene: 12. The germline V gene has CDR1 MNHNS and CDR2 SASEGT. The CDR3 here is CASTTSGVAGEQYF. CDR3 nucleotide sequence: TGTGCCAGCACGACATCCGGAGTAGCGGGCGAGCAGTACTTC.

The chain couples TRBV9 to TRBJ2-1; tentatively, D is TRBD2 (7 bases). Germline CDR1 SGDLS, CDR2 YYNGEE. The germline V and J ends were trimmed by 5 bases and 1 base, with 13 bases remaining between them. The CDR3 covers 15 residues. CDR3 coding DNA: TGTGCCAGCAGTTCCCGGGGGGCTTCCTACAATGAGCAGTTCTTC. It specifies CASSSRGASYNEQFF.

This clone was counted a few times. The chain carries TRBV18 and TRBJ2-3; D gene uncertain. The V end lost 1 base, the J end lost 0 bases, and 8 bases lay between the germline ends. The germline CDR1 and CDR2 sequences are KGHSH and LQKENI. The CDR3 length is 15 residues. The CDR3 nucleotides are TGTGCCAGCTCACCACGGAGTCGAAGCACAGATACGCAGTATTTT. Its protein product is CASSPRSRSTDTQYF. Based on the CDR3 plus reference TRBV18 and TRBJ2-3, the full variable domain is NAGVMQNPRHLVRRRGQEARLRCSPMKGHSHVYWYRQLPEEGLKFMVYLQKENIIDESGMPKERFSAEFPKEGPSILRIQQVVRGDSAAYFCASSPRSRSTDTQYFGPGTRLTVL.

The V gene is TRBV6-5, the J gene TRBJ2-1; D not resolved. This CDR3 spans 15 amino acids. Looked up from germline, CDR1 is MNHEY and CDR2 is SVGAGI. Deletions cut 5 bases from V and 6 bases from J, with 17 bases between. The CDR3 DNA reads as TGTGCCAGCAGTCCCTCCCCCCTCGCGGTCAATGAGCAGTTCTTC. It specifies CASSPSPLAVNEQFF.

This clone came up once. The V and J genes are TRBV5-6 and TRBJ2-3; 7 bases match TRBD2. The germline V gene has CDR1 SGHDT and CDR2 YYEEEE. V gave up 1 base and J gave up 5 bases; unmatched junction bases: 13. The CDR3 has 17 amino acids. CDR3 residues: CASSLFSARLAVDTQYF. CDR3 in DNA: TGTGCCAGCAGCTTGTTCTCCGCTAGGCTAGCGGTAGATACGCAGTATTTT.

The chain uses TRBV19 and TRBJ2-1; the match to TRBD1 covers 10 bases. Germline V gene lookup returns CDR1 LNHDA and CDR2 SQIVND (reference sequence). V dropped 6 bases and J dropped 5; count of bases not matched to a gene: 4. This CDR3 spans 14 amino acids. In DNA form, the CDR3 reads TGTGCCAGTAGGTGGACAGGGGGTGACAATGAGCAGTTCTTC. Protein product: CASRWTGGDNEQFF.

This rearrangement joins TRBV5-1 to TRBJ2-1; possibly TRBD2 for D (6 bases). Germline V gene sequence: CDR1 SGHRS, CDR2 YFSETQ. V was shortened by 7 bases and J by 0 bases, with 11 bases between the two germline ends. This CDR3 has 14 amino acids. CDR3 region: CASGTRSSYNEQFF. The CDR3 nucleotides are TGCGCCAGCGGGACTCGGAGCTCCTACAATGAGCAGTTCTTC.

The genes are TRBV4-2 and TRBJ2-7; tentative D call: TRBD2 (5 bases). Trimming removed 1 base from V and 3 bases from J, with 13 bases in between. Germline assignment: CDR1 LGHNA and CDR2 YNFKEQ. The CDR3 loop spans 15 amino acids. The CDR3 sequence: CASSQGAGVGYEQYF. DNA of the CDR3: TGTGCCAGCAGCCAAGGGGCCGGGGTGGGCTACGAGCAGTACTTC.

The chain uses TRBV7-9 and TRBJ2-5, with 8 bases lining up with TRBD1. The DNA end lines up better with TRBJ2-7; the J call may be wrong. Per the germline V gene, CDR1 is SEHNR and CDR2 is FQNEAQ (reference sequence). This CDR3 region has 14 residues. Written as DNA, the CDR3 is TGTGCCAGCAGCTTCACAGGGGGTCTCCACGAGCAGTACTTC. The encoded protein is CASSFTGGLHEQYF.

The CDR3 is CASSLRGGANYGYTF. In DNA form, the CDR3 reads TGTGCCAGCAGCTTGAGGGGGGGGGCTAACTATGGCTACACCTTC. This chain joins TRBV11-2 and TRBJ1-2, with D perhaps matching TRBD1 (6 bases). Trimming pared 3 bases from V and 0 bases from J, leaving 11 bases between. The germline CDR1 and CDR2 sequences are SGHAT and FQNNGV. The CDR3 extends over 15 amino acids.

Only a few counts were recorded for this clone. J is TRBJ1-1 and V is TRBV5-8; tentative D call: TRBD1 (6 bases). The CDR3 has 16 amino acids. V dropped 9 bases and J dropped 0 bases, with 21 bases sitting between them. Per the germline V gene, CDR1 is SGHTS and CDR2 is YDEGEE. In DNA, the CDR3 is TGTGCCACGACCCCTCCCCACAGGGAACTGAACACTGAAGCTTTCTTT. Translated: CATTPPHRELNTEAFF. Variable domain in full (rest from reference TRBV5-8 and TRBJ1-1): EAGVTQSPTHLIKTRGQQATLRCSPISGHTSVYWYQQALGLGLQFLLWYDEGEERNRGNFPPRFSGRQFPNYSSELNVNALELEDSALYLCATTPPHRELNTEAFFGQGTRLTVV.

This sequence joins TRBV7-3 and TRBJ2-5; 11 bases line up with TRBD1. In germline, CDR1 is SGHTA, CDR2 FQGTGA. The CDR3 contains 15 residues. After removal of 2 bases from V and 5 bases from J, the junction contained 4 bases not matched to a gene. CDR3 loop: CASSLAGTGGETQYF. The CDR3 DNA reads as TGTGCCAGCAGCTTAGCCGGGACAGGGGGGGAGACCCAGTACTTC.

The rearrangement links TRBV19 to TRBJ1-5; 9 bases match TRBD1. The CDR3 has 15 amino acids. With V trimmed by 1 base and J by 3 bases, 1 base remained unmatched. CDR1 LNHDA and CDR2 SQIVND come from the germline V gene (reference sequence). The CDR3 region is CASSIGDRDNQPQHF. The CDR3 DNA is TGTGCCAGTAGTATAGGGGACAGGGACAATCAGCCCCAGCATTTT.

The DNA of the CDR3 is TGTGCCAGCAGCCCAACAGGGGGCTATCAGCCCCAGCATTTT. It yields the protein CASSPTGGYQPQHF. The V gene is TRBV9, the J gene TRBJ1-5; 9 nucleotides align to TRBD1. Trimming at V came to 4 bases and at J to 5 bases, leaving 4 bases not matched to a gene. The V gene's germline CDR1 is SGDLS and CDR2 YYNGEE. The CDR3 consists of 14 residues. The complete variable domain, with remaining parts taken from reference TRBV9 and TRBJ1-5, reads DSGVTQTPKHLITATGQRVTLRCSPRSGDLSVYWYQQSLDQGLQFLIQYYNGEERAKGNILERFSAQQFPDLHSELNLSSLELGDSALYFCASSPTGGYQPQHFGDGTRLSIL.

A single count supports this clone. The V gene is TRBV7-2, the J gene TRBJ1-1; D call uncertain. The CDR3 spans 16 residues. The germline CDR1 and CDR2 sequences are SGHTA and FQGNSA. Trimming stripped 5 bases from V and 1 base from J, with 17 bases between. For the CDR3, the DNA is TGTGCCAGCAGCCTACAAGGAGGGCGGCCGAACACTGAAGCTTTCTTT. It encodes CASSLQGGRPNTEAFF.

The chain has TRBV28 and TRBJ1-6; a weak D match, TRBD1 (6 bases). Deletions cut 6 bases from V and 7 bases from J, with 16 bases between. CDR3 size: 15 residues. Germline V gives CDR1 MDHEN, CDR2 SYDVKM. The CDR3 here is CASRMWGRGNSPLHF. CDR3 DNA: TGTGCCAGCAGAATGTGGGGCAGGGGAAATTCACCCCTCCACTTT.

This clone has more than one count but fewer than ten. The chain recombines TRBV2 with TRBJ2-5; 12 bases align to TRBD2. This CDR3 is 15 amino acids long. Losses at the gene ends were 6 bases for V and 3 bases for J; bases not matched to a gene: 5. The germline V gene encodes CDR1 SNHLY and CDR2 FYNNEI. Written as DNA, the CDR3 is TGTGCCAGCAGCCTAGCGGGGGGGCAAAAAGAGACCCAGTACTTC. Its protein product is CASSLAGGQKETQYF.

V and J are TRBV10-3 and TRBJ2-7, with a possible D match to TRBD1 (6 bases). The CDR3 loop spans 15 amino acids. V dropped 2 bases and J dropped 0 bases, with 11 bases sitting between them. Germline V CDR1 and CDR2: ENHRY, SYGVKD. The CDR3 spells CAISEAEQGSYEQYF. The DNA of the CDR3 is TGTGCCATCAGTGAGGCCGAACAGGGCTCCTACGAGCAGTACTTC.

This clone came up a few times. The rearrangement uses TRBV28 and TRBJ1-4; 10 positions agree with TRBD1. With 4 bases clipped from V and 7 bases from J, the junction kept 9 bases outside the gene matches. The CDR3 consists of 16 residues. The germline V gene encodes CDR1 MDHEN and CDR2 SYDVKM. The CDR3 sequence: CASSSLPGQGSEKLFF. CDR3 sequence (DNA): TGTGCCAGCAGTTCGTTACCGGGACAGGGGAGTGAAAAACTGTTTTTT. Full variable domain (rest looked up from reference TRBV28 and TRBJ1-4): DVKVTQSSRYLVKRTGEKVFLECVQDMDHENMFWYRQDPGLGLRLIYFSYDVKMKEKGDIPEGYSVSREKKERFSLILESASTNQTSMYLCASSSLPGQGSEKLFFGSGTQLSVL.

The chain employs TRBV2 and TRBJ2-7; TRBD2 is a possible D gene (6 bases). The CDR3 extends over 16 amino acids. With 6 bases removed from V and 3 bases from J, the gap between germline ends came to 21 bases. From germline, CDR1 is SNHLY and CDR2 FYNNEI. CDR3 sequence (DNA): TGTGCCAGCAGAGGTCCCGAAGGGGAGGTCGGCTACGAGCAGTACTTC. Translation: CASRGPEGEVGYEQYF.